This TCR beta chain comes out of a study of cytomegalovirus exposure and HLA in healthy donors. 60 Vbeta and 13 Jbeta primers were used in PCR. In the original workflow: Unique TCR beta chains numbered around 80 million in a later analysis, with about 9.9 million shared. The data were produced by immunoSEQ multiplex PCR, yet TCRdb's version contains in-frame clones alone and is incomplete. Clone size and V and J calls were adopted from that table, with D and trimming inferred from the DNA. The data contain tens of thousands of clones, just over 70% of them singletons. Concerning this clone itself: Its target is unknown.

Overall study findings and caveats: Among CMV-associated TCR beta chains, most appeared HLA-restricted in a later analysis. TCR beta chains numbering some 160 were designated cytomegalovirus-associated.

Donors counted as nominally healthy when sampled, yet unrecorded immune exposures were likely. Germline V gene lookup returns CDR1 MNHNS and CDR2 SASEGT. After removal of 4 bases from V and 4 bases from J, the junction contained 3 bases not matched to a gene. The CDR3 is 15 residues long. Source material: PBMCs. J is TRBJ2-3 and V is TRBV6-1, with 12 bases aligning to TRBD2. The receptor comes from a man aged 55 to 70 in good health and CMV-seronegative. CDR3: CASSVTSGSADTQYF. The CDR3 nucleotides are TGTGCCAGCAGTGTGACTAGCGGGAGTGCAGATACGCAGTATTTT.